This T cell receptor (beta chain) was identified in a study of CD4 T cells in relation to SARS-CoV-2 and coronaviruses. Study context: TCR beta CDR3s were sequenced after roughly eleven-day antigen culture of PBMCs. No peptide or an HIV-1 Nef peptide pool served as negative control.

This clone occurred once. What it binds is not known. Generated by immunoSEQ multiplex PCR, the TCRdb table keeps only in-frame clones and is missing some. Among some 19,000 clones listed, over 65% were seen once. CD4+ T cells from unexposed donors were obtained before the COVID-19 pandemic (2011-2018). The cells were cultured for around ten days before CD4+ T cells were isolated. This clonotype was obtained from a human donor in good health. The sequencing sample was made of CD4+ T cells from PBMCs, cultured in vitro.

The CDR3 here is CASSQVDTQYF. CDR3 coding DNA: TGTGCCAGCAGCCAAGTAGATACGCAGTATTTT. This chain joins TRBV14 and TRBJ2-3; D not resolved. V was pared by 1 base and J by 5 bases, with 1 base between. This CDR3 contains 11 residues. Germline CDR1 reads SGHDN; CDR2 reads FVKESK. Using reference TRBV14 and TRBJ2-3 for the parts outside the CDR3, the full variable domain is EAGVTQFPSHSVIEKGQTVTLRCDPISGHDNLYWYRRVMGKEIKFLLHFVKESKQDESGMPNNRFLAERTGGTYSTLKVQPAELEDSGVYFCASSQVDTQYFGPGTRLTVL.